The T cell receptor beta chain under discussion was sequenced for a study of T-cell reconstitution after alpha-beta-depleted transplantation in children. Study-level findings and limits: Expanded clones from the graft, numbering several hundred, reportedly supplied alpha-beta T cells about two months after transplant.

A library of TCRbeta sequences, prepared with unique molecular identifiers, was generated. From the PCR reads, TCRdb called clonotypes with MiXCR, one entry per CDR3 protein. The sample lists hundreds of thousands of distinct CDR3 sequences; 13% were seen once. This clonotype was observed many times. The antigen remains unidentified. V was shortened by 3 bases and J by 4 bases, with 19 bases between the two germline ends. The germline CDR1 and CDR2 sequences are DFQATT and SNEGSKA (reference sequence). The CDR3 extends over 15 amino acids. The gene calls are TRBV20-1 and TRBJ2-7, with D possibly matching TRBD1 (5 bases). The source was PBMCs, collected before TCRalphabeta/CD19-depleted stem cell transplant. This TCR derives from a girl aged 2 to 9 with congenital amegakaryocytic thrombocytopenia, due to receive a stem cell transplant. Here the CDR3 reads CSARKTDRSAYEQYF. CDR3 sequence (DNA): TGCAGTGCTAGGAAGACTGACAGATCCGCGTACGAGCAGTACTTC.